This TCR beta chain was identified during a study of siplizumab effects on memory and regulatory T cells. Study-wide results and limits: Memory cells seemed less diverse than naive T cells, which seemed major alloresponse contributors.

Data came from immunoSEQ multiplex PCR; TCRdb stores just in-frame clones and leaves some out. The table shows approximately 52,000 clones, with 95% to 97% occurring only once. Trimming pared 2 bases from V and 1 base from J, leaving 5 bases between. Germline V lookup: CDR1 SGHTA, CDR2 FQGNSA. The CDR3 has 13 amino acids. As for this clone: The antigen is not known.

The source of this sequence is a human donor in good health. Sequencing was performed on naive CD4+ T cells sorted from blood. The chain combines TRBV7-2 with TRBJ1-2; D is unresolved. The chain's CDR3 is CASSLLVNYGYTF. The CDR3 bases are TGTGCCAGCAGCTTATTAGTTAACTATGGCTACACCTTC.